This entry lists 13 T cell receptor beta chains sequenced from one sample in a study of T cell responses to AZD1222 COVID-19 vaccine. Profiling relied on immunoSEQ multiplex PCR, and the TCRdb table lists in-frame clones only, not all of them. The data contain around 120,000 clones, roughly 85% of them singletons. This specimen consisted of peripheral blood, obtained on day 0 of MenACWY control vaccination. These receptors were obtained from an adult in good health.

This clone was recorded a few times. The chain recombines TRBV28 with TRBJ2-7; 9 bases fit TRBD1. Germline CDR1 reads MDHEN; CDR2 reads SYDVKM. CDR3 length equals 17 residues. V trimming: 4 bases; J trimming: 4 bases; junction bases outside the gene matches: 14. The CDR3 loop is CASSSLLSRDREYEQYF. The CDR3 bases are TGTGCCAGCAGTTCACTCCTTAGCCGGGACAGGGAGTACGAGCAGTACTTC.

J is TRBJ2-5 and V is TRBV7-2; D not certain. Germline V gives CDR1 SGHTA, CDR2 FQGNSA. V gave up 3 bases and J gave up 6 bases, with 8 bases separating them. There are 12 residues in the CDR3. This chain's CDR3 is CASSFTIQTQYF. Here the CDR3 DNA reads TGTGCCAGCAGCTTCACGATTCAGACCCAGTACTTC.

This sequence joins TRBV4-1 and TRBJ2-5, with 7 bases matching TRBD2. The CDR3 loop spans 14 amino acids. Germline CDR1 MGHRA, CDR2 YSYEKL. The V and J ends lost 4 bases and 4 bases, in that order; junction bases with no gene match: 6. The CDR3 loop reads CASSPWEGPETQYF. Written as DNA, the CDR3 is TGCGCCAGCAGCCCATGGGAGGGTCCAGAGACCCAGTACTTC.

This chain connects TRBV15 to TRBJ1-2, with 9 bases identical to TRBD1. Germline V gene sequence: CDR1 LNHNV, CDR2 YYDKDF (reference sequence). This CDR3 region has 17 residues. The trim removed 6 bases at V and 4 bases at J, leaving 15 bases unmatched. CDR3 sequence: CATRLGTGWLRGYGYTF. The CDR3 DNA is TGTGCCACCAGATTGGGGACAGGGTGGCTAAGAGGCTATGGCTACACCTTC. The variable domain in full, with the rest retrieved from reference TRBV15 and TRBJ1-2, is DAMVIQNPRYQVTQFGKPVTLSCSQTLNHNVMYWYQQKSSQAPKLLFHYYDKDFNNEADTPDNFQSRRPNTSFCFLDIRSPGLGDTAMYLCATRLGTGWLRGYGYTFGSGTRLTVV.

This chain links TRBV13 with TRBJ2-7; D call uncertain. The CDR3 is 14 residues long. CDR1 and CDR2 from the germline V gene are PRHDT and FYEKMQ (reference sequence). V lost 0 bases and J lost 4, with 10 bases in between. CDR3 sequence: CASSLGTKGYEQYF. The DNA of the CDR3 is TGTGCCAGCAGCTTAGGGACCAAGGGATACGAGCAGTACTTC.

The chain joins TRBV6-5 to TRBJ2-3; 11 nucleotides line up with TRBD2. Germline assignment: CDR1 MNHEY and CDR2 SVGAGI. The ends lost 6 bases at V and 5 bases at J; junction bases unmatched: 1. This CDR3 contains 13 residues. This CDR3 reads CASRTSGEDTQYF. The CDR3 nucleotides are TGTGCCAGCAGGACTAGCGGGGAAGATACGCAGTATTTT.

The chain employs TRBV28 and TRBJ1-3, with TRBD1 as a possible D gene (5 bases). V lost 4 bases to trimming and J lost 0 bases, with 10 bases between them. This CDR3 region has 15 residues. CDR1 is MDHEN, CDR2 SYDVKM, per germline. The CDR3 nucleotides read TGTGCCAGCAGTTCGGGACTGACCTCTGGAAACACCATATATTTT. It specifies CASSSGLTSGNTIYF.

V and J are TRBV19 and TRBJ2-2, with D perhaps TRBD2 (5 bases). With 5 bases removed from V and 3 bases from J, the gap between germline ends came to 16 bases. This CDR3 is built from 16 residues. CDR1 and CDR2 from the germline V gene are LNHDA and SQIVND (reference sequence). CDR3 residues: CASSPPDQRYTGELFF. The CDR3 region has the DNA TGTGCCAGTAGTCCCCCCGACCAGCGGTACACCGGGGAGCTGTTTTTT.

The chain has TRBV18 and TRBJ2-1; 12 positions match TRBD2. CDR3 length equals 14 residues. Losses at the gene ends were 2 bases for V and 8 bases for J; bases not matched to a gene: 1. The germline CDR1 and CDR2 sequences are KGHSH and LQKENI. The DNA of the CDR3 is TGTGCCAGCTCACCAGGACTAGCGGGGTATGAGCAGTTCTTC. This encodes CASSPGLAGYEQFF.

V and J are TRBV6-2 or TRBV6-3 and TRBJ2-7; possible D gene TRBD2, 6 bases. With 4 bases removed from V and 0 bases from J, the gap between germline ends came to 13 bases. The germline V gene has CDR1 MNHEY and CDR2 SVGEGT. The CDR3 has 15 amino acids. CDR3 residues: CASSSGTFSSYEQYF. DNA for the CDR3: TGTGCCAGCAGTTCCGGGACTTTCTCCTCCTACGAGCAGTACTTC.

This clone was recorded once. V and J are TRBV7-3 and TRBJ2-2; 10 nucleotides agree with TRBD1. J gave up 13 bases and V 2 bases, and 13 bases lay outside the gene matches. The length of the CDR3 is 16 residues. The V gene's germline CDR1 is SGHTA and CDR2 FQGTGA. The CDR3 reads CASSLRPSGQGMGLFF. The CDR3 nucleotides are TGTGCCAGCAGCTTACGGCCTTCGGGACAGGGGATGGGGCTGTTTTTT.

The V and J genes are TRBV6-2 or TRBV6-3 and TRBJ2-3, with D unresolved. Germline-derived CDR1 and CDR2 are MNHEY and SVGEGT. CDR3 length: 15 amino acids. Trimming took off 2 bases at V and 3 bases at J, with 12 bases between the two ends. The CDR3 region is CASSYEAGETDTQYF. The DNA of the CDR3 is TGTGCCAGCAGTTACGAGGCTGGTGAGACAGATACGCAGTATTTT.

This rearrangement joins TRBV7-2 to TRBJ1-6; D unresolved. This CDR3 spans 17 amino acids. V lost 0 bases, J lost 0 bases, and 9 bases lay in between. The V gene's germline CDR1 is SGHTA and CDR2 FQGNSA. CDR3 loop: CASSLAGRGSYNSPLHF. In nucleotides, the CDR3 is TGTGCCAGCAGCTTAGCAGGGAGAGGCTCCTATAATTCACCCCTCCACTTT. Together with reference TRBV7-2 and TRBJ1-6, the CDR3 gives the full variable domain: GAGVSQSPSNKVTEKGKDVELRCDPISGHTALYWYRQSLGQGLEFLIYFQGNSAPDKSGLPSDRFSAERTGGSVSTLTIQRTQQEDSAVYLCASSLAGRGSYNSPLHFGNGTRLTVT.